This T cell receptor beta chain is drawn from a study of identical twins. The study, taken as a whole, reports: There was more out-of-frame TCR alpha sharing in monozygotic twins than models estimated.

Germline CDR1 and CDR2: SGHDT and YYEEEE. The CDR3 is 13 amino acids. MiXCR, run by TCRdb on the 5' RACE reads, gives a single entry per CDR3 protein. The table lists 200,000 to 250,000 distinct CDR3 sequences, 5.5% to 8% of them singletons, with 3% to 4% in the top ten. A remark on this clonotype: What it recognizes is unknown. This sequence may be a read error, since a much larger clone differs from it by one base.

These data were also filed under a second study, of yellow fever vaccine responses in identical twins.

This chain uses TRBV5-6 with TRBJ2-5; D unclear. Input material: memory (CD45RO+) T cells sorted from blood. The clonotype comes from a woman between 18 and 30 years old in good health. The chain's CDR3 is CASSLVNEETQNF. As DNA, the CDR3 is TGTGCCAGCAGCTTGGTCAATGAAGAGACCCAGAACTTC. The full variable domain, rest sourced from reference TRBV5-6 and TRBJ2-5, is DAGVTQSPTHLIKTRGQQVTLRCSPKSGHDTVSWYQQALGQGPQFIFQYYEEEERQRGNFPDRFSGHQFPNYSSELNVNALLLGDSALYLCASSLVNEETQNFGPGTRLLVL.